Listed here are 6 T cell receptor beta chains from one sample, sequenced in a study of T-cell reconstitution after alpha-beta-depleted transplantation in children (dated by TCRdb to the mid-2010s). The treatment or condition tag for this specimen amounts to: allogeneic hematopoietic cell transplantation with graft depleted of TCRalphabeta T cells and CD19 B cells. Libraries came from PCR. The sample was run on an Illumina HiSeq 2500. TCR libraries were prepared with molecular barcoding, using unique molecular identifiers to normalize TCRbeta repertoire quantification. Through fastp at Q25 and MiXCR, TCRdb rebuilt clones from the public reads, retaining in-frame beta chains. Here each entry gathers all rows of one CDR3 protein and keeps the most common genes and DNA. The sample table holds roughly 490,000 distinct CDR3 sequences, of which over 10% were seen once. 13% to 15% of the sample rests with the top ten.

The material was PBMCs, mostly from graft donor cells, obtained 180 days after TCRalphabeta/CD19-depleted stem cell transplant. The receptors shown here come from a female patient aged 2-9 years who had a stem cell transplant for aplastic anemia, so the T cells may come from the graft donor.

In its sample, this clonotype was seen a few times. The V call is TRBV29-1, the J call TRBJ2-5; TRBD1 matches at 10 bases. J lost 2 bases, V lost 1 base, and 10 bases had no gene match. CDR1 and CDR2 (germline): SQVTM, ANQGSEA. The CDR3 is 17 amino acids. CDR3 residues: CSVEAPGQGLLQETQYF. The CDR3 DNA is TGCAGCGTTGAAGCCCCGGGACAGGGGCTCCTACAAGAGACCCAGTACTTC.

This clonotype was counted a few times. The chain couples TRBV7-2 to TRBJ2-5; weak D call: TRBD1 (6 bases). The CDR3 is 16 amino acids. Trimming left V 5 bases short and J 0 bases short, with 16 bases between. Looked up from germline, CDR1 is SGHTA and CDR2 is FQGNSA. The CDR3 is CASSEDSPPYQETQYF. CDR3 nucleotides: TGTGCCAGCAGCGAGGACAGTCCCCCGTACCAAGAGACCCAGTACTTC.

This clonotype has only a few counts. Here the CDR3 reads CASSLSGTWSGNEQFF. The CDR3 nucleotides read TGTGCCAGCAGTTTATCCGGGACTTGGTCGGGCAATGAGCAGTTCTTC. The chain uses TRBV28 and TRBJ2-1; D possibly corresponds to TRBD2 (6 bases). Looked up from germline, CDR1 is MDHEN and CDR2 is SYDVKM. The V end lost 1 base, the J end lost 6 bases, and 16 bases lay between the germline ends. The CDR3 runs to 16 residues.

J is TRBJ2-7 and V is TRBV12-3 or TRBV12-4; unclear D gene. This CDR3 region has 14 residues. V was trimmed by 7 bases and J by 0 bases, leaving 13 bases between them. CDR3 in DNA: TGTGCCAGCACCAAGGAAGCGACCTCCTACGAGCAGTACTTC. Its protein is CASTKEATSYEQYF.

This CDR3 is CASSLARTGLVDTQYF. CDR3 nucleotide sequence: TGTGCCAGCAGCTTAGCCCGGACAGGGTTGGTAGATACGCAGTATTTT. V and J are TRBV7-6 and TRBJ2-3; 8 nucleotides agree with TRBD1. This CDR3 spans 16 amino acids. Per germline, CDR1 SGHVS and CDR2 FNYEAQ. V dropped 0 bases and J dropped 5; count of bases not matched to a gene: 7.

The sample holds a few counts of this clonotype. The rearrangement uses TRBV24-1 and TRBJ2-3; TRBD1 aligns across 7 bases. Looked up from germline, CDR1 is KGHDR and CDR2 is SFDVKD. There are 16 residues in the CDR3. V shed 1 base and J 2 bases; nucleotides not matched to a gene: 5. The CDR3 region has the DNA TGTGCCACCAGTGATTTCCGGGACAGTGCCACAGATACGCAGTATTTT. It translates to CATSDFRDSATDTQYF.